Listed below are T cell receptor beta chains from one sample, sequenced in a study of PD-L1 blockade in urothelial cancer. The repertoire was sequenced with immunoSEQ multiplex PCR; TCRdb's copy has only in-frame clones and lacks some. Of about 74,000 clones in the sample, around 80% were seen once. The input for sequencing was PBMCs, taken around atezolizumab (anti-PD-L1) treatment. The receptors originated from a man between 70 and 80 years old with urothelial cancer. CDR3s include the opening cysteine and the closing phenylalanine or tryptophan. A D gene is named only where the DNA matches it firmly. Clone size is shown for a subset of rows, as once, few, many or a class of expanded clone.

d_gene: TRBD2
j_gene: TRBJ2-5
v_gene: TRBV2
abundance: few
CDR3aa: CASSASGLAGGGAQYF
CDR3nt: TGTGCCAGCAGTGCTTCGGGACTAGCGGGGGGAGGGGCCCAGTACTTC

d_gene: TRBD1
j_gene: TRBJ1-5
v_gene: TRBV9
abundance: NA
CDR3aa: CASSVTFRDRGNQPQHF
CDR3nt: TGTGCCAGCAGCGTTACGTTTAGGGACAGGGGCAATCAGCCCCAGCATTTT

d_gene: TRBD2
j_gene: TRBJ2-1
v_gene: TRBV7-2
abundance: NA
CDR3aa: CASSSPTSGPNEQFF
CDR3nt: TGTGCCAGCAGCTCGCCGACTAGCGGGCCCAATGAGCAGTTCTTC

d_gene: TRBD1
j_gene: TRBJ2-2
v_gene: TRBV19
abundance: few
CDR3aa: CASQDRGRSSGELFF
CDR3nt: TGTGCCAGCCAGGACAGGGGGCGTAGTTCCGGGGAGCTGTTTTTT

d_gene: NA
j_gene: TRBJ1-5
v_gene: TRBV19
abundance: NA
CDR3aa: CASSTGLNQPQHF
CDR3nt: TGTGCCAGCAGCACAGGGCTCAATCAGCCCCAGCATTTT

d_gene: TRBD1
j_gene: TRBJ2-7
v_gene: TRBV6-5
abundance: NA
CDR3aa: CASSSPGTGEQYF
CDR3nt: TGTGCCAGCAGTTCCCCAGGGACAGGGGAGCAGTACTTC

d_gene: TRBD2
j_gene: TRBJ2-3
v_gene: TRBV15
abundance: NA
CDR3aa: CATSRDTLAGGPKSSADTQYF
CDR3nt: TGTGCCACCAGCAGAGATACGCTAGCGGGAGGGCCTAAAAGTAGCGCAGATACGCAGTATTTT

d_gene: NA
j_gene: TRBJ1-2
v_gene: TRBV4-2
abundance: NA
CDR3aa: CASSQARGNYGYTF
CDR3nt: TGTGCCAGCAGCCAAGCTCGGGGGAACTATGGCTACACCTTC

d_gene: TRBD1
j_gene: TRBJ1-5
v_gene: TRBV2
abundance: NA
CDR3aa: CASNSDQGVSNQPQHF
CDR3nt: TGTGCCAGCAATTCCGACCAGGGGGTGAGCAATCAGCCCCAGCATTTT

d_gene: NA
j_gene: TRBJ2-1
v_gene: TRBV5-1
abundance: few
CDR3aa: CASSPRGATQRNEQFF
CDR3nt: TGCGCCAGCAGCCCTCGGGGGGCAACGCAGCGCAATGAGCAGTTCTTC

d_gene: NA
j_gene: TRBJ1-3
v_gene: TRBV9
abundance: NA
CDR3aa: CASSVGPGTTGGNTIYF
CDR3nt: TGTGCCAGCAGCGTAGGTCCGGGGACTACAGGAGGAAACACCATATATTTT

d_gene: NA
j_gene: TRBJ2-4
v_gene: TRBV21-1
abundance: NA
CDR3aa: CASSKGQQGFKGPKNIQYF
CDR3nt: TGTGCCAGCAGCAAAGGTCAGCAGGGGTTTAAGGGGCCCAAAAACATTCAGTACTTC

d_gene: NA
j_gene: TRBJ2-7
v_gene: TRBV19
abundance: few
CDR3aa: CASSDTGSGEQYF
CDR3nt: TGTGCCAGTAGCGATACAGGGTCGGGCGAGCAGTACTTC

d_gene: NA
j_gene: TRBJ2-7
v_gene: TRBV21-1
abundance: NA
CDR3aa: CASSKAASSGSDDEQYF
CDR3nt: TGTGCCAGCAGCAAAGCCGCCTCTAGCGGGAGTGACGACGAGCAGTACTTC

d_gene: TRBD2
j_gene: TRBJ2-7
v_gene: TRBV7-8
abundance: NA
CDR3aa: CASSYGGDYEQYF
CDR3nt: TGTGCCAGCAGCTACGGGGGGGACTACGAGCAGTACTTC

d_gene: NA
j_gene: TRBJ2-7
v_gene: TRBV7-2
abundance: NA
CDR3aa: CASSLETQVGYEQYF
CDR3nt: TGTGCCAGCAGCTTAGAGACCCAAGTCGGGTACGAGCAGTACTTC

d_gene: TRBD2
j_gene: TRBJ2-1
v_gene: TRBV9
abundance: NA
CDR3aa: CASSVDVLAGGNEQFF
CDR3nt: TGTGCCAGCAGCGTAGACGTCCTAGCGGGAGGCAATGAGCAGTTCTTC

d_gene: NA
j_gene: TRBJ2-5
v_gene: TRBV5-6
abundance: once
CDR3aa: CASSFSGVQETQYF
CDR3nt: TGTGCCAGCAGCTTCTCCGGAGTACAAGAGACCCAGTACTTC

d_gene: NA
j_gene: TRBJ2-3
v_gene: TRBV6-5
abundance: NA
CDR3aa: CASSLGGTDTQYF
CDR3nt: TGTGCCAGCAGTCTCGGGGGCACAGATACGCAGTATTTT

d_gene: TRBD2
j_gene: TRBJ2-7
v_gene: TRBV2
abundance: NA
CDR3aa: CASIKLAGEQYF
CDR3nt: TGTGCCAGCATTAAACTAGCGGGCGAGCAGTACTTC

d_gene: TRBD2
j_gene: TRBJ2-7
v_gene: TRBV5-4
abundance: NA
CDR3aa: CASSYAASGIYEQYF
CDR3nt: TGTGCCAGCAGCTATGCGGCTAGCGGGATCTACGAGCAGTACTTC

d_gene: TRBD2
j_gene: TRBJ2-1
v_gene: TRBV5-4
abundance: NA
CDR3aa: CASSPEAGVSYNEQFF
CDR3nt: TGTGCCAGCAGCCCCGAAGCGGGAGTGAGCTACAATGAGCAGTTCTTC

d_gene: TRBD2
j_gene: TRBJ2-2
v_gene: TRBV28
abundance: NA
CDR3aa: CASGGPLAGFTGELFF
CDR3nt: TGTGCCAGCGGGGGCCCCCTAGCGGGGTTCACCGGGGAGCTGTTTTTT

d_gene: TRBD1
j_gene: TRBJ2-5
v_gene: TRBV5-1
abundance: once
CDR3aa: CASSLGQGETQYF
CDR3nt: TGCGCCAGCAGCCTGGGACAGGGGGAGACCCAGTACTTC

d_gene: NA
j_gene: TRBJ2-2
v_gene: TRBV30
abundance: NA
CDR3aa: CAWRARRNTGELFF
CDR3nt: TGTGCCTGGAGAGCTCGGAGGAACACCGGGGAGCTGTTTTTT

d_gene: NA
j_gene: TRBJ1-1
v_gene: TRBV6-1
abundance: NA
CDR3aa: CASGSATGYTEAFF
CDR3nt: TGTGCCAGCGGGTCAGCCACCGGGTACACTGAAGCTTTCTTT

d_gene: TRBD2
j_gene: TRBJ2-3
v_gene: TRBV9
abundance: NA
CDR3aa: CASSVSGIPTDTQYF
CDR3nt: TGTGCCAGCAGCGTTAGCGGGATCCCCACAGATACGCAGTATTTT

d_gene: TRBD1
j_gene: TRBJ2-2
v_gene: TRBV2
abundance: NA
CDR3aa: CASREQGANTGELFF
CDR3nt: TGTGCCAGCAGAGAACAGGGGGCGAACACCGGGGAGCTGTTTTTT

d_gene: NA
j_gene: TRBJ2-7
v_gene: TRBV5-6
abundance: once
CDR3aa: CASRLTSGGEQYF
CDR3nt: TGTGCCAGCAGACTGACTAGTGGAGGCGAGCAGTACTTC

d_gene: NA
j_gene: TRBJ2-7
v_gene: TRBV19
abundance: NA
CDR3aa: CASSMGAGPYEQYF
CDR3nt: TGTGCCAGTAGTATGGGGGCAGGGCCCTACGAGCAGTACTTC

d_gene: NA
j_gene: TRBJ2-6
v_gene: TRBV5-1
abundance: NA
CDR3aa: CASSLGDSSGANVLTF
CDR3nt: TGCGCCAGCAGCTTGGGAGACAGCTCTGGGGCCAACGTCCTGACTTTC

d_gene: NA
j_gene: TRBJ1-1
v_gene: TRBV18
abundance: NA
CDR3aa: CASSLGGRTVKQGTEAFF
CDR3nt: TGTGCCAGCTCATTGGGTGGGAGGACGGTTAAACAAGGAACTGAAGCTTTCTTT

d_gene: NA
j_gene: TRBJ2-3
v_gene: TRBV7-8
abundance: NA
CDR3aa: CASSPMRTSTDTQYF
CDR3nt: TGTGCCAGCAGCCCTATGAGGACAAGCACAGATACGCAGTATTTT

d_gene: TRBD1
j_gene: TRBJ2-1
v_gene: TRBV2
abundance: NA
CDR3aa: CASSAGQGTYNEQFF
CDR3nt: TGTGCCAGCAGTGCCGGACAGGGAACCTACAATGAGCAGTTCTTC

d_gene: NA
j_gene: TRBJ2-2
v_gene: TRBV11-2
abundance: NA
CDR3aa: CASSLGGGTNTGELFF
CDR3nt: TGTGCCAGCAGCTTAGGCGGCGGGACGAACACCGGGGAGCTGTTTTTT

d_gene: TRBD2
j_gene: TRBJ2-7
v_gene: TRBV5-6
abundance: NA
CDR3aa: CASRTGTKTYEQYF
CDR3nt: TGTGCCAGCAGGACCGGGACTAAGACCTACGAGCAGTACTTC

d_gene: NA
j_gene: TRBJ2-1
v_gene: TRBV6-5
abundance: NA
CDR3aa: CASRGSSYNEQFF
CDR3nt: TGTGCCAGCAGGGGGAGCTCCTACAATGAGCAGTTCTTC

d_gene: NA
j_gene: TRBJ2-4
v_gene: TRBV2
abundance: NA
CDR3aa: CASSENPITNIQYF
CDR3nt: TGTGCCAGCAGTGAAAACCCGATAACTAACATTCAGTACTTC

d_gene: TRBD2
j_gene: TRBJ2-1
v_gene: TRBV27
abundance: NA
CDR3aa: CASRSSGASYNEQFF
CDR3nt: TGTGCCAGCAGATCCAGCGGGGCCTCCTACAATGAGCAGTTCTTC

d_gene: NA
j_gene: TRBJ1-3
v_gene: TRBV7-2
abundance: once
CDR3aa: CASSLVGYSGNTIYF
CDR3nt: TGTGCCAGCAGCTTAGTGGGCTACTCTGGAAACACCATATATTTT

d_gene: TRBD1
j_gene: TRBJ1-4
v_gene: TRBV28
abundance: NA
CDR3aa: CASRSRQGAREKLFF
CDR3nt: TGTGCCAGCAGATCTAGACAGGGGGCGAGGGAAAAACTGTTTTTT

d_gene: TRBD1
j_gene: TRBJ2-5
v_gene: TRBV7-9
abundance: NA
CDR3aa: CASSLVRTGGVETQYF
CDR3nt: TGTGCCAGCAGCTTAGTTCGTACAGGGGGCGTAGAGACCCAGTACTTC

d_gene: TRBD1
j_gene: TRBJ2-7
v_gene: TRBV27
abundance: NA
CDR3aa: CASSQQGSSYEQYF
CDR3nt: TGTGCCAGCAGCCAACAGGGGAGCTCCTACGAGCAGTACTTC

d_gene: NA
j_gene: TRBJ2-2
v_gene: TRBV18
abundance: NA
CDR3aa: CASSPLSAGNTGELFF
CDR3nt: TGTGCCAGCTCACCTCTAAGTGCGGGTAACACCGGGGAGCTGTTTTTT

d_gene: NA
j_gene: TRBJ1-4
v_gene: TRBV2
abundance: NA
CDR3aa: CASSRSTNEKLFF
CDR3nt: TGTGCCAGCAGTCGGAGCACTAATGAAAAACTGTTTTTT

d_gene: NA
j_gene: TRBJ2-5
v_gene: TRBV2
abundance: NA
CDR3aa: CASSESGFQETQYF
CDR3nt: TGTGCCAGCAGTGAATCGGGTTTCCAAGAGACCCAGTACTTC

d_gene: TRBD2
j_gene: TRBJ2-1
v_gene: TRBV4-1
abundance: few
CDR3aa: CASSQASGPAGEQFF
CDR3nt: TGCGCCAGCAGCCAAGCTAGCGGTCCCGCCGGTGAGCAGTTCTTC

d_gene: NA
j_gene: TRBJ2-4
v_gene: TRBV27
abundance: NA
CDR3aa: CASRRPGAKNIQYF
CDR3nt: TGTGCCAGCAGGAGACCGGGAGCCAAAAACATTCAGTACTTC

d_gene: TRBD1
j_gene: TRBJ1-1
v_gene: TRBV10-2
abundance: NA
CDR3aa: CASSLAGGAGTEAFF
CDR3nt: TGCGCCAGCAGCCTAGCAGGGGGCGCAGGCACTGAAGCTTTCTTT

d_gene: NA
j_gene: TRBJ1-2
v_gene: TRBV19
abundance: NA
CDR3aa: CASRVGDKGGGYTF
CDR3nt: TGTGCCAGTAGAGTCGGGGACAAAGGGGGTGGCTACACCTTC

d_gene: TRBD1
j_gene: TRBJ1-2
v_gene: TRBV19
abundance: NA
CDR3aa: CASSIENRGDGYTF
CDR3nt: TGTGCCAGTAGTATAGAAAACAGGGGTGATGGCTACACCTTC

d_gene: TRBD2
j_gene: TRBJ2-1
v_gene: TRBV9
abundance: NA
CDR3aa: CASSARLAGNNEQFF
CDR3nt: TGTGCCAGCAGCGCACGACTAGCGGGGAACAATGAGCAGTTCTTC

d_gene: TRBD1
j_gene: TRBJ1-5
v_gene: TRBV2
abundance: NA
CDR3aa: CASSEGGGGLNQPQHF
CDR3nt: TGTGCCAGCAGTGAAGGAGGAGGGGGCCTCAATCAGCCCCAGCATTTT

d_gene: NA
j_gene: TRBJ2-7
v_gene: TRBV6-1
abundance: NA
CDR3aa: CASSELVEQYF
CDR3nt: TGTGCCAGCAGTGAACTCGTTGAGCAGTACTTC

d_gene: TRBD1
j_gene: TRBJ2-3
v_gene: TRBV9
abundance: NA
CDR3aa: CASSSGDRASTDTQYF
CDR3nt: TGTGCCAGCAGTTCCGGAGACAGGGCTAGCACAGATACGCAGTATTTT